Reported below is one TCR beta chain. This entry comes from a study of blood T cell repertoires in COVID-19. The CDR3 covers 15 residues. Trimming removed 9 bases from V and 2 bases from J, with 14 bases in between. Germline CDR1 reads MNHNY; CDR2 reads SVGAGI (reference sequence). The assay was immunoSEQ multiplex PCR, and TCRdb's table has in-frame clones only and misses some. The sample consists of approximately 210,000 clones, 85% to 90% of them appearing once. The source material was peripheral blood. This TCR was sampled from a man in his fifties with COVID-19, enrolled during active disease. The chain is built from TRBV6-6 and TRBJ2-6, with a weak D call TRBD1 (6 bases). CDR3 residues: CASLGGRAGANVLTF. The CDR3 nucleotides are TGTGCCAGTTTAGGGGGTAGGGCTGGGGCCAACGTCCTGACTTTC.